This TCR beta chain was identified in a study of blood T cell repertoires in COVID-19. Study context: Sites across the United States, Italy and Spain contributed samples from acute and convalescent COVID-19. From T cells, B-cell-depleted T cells, or PBMCs came the material, which was cDNA or gDNA.

Source study methods: Reference gene primer amplification gave nucleated cell count estimates. The repertoire was sequenced with immunoSEQ multiplex PCR; TCRdb's copy has only in-frame clones and lacks some. D and trimming were read from the DNA, whereas the V and J calls and clone size are those reported in that table. The table includes 200,000 to 300,000 clones, roughly 84% detected once. CDR1 and CDR2 from the germline V gene are SGHNT and YENEEA. The CDR3 consists of 17 residues. Trimming at V came to 1 base and at J to 7 bases, leaving 10 bases not matched to a gene. This clone was seen at least ten times.

The chain carries TRBV11-3 and TRBJ1-6, with 7 bases matching TRBD1. Sample: peripheral blood. The TCR comes from a man aged 35-49 years who had recovered from COVID-19. The CDR3 nucleotides read TGTGCCAGCAGCTTAGGGGCGGGGACAGCAAGGAATTCACCCCTCCACTTT. It encodes CASSLGAGTARNSPLHF.